This T cell receptor (beta chain) was profiled in a study of response to subunit inactivated influenza vaccine. CDR1 is SGHNT, CDR2 YYREEE, per germline (reference sequence). V was trimmed by 0 bases and J by 0 bases, leaving 16 bases between them. This CDR3 region has 19 residues. A word on this clonotype: The antigen is undetermined.

Findings of the study overall: Every seasonal influenza vaccination brings in few new T cells, the authors suggested.

Each CDR3 protein gets one entry after TCRdb re-called the RT-PCR reads with MiXCR. The sample consists of 710,000 or so distinct CDR3 sequences, 15% to 19% of them appearing once. This sequence originates from a man aged 50 to 59 who received an inactivated influenza vaccine. Here the sequenced sample was PBMCs from blood, taken roughly 13 days after vaccination. The genes are TRBV5-4 and TRBJ2-6, with D possibly TRBD2 on 5 matching bases. This CDR3 is CASSLAPTHSGSGANVLTF. CDR3 in DNA: TGTGCCAGCAGCTTGGCCCCGACACACAGCGGCTCTGGGGCCAACGTCCTGACTTTC.